This TCR beta chain was profiled in a study of cytomegalovirus exposure and HLA in healthy donors. Study findings and constraints: The authors enumerated roughly 160 TCR beta chains as linked to cytomegalovirus.

The CDR3 length is 13 residues. CDR1 and CDR2 from the germline V gene are MDHEN and SYDVKM. J lost 10 bases, V lost 7 bases, and 6 bases had no gene match. The protocol was immunoSEQ multiplex PCR, while the TCRdb copy is restricted to in-frame clones and leaves out a portion. Among 200,000 to 250,000 clones, around nine tenths were seen once, and the ten largest hold roughly 2%. Concerning this clone: Antigen unknown.

This receptor was identified in a young woman in good health and CMV-seropositive. The sequencing input was PBMCs. The chain carries TRBV28 and TRBJ1-4, with 10 bases matching TRBD1. The CDR3 coding sequence is TGTGCCAGCACAGACAGGGGGCCTGGAAAACTGTTTTTT. It encodes CASTDRGPGKLFF.